The 27 T cell receptor beta chains below were found in one sample sequenced in a study of T cells in Graves' hyperthyroidism and ophthalmopathy. RNA transcripts provided the source from which TCR beta CDR3 regions were amplified. HTBI primers drove first-round RT-PCR of the TCR CDR3. TCRdb reprocessed the multiplex PCR reads with MiXCR, giving one entry per CDR3 protein. The sample includes some 580,000 distinct CDR3 sequences, about 16% of them seen just once. Sequenced material: blood. Receptor source: a woman aged 35 to 49 with Graves' ophthalmopathy.

CDR3 sequence: CASSPKQGSGKETQYF. CDR3 bases: TGCGCCAGCAGCCCAAAACAGGGGTCCGGAAAAGAGACCCAGTACTTC. The rearrangement joins TRBV4-1 to TRBJ2-5, with TRBD1 identical over 7 bases. The germline V gene has CDR1 MGHRA and CDR2 YSYEKL. Unmatched junction bases numbered 11, after V lost 4 bases and J lost 3 bases. The CDR3 has 16 amino acids.

This clonotype was seen a handful of times. The J gene is TRBJ2-7, the V gene TRBV29-1, with TRBD1 as a possible D gene (6 bases). Trimming left V 5 bases short and J 0 bases short, with 11 bases between. Germline loops: CDR1 SQVTM, CDR2 ANQGSEA. This CDR3 has 13 amino acids. The CDR3 loop is CSVQGQYSYEQYF. In nucleotides, the CDR3 is TGCAGCGTTCAGGGGCAATACTCCTACGAGCAGTACTTC.

J is TRBJ2-3 and V is TRBV6-5; 8 nucleotides align to TRBD2. J lost 8 bases, V lost 0 bases, and 13 bases had no gene match. Germline-derived CDR1 and CDR2 are MNHEY and SVGAGI. CDR3 length: 17 residues. The CDR3 coding sequence is TGTGCCAGCAGTTACTCGTTTGCAGTCTCGGCGGGGGGTACGCAGTATTTT. Protein product: CASSYSFAVSAGGTQYF.

The gene calls are TRBV4-1 and TRBJ2-7, with D tentatively TRBD2 (6 bases). The CDR3 runs to 14 residues. CDR1 is MGHRA, CDR2 YSYEKL, per germline. The ends were cut back, 3 bases at V and 5 bases at J, with 14 bases in the middle. The CDR3 spells CASSHRGGDHEQYF. Here the CDR3 DNA reads TGCGCCAGCAGCCACCGGGGCGGGGACCACGAGCAGTACTTC.

The chain carries TRBV18 and TRBJ2-3; 7 bases fit TRBD2. The germline V gene encodes CDR1 KGHSH and CDR2 LQKENI. This CDR3 region has 15 residues. Trimming at V came to 5 bases and at J to 6 bases, leaving 11 bases not matched to a gene. This chain's CDR3 is CASSSWASGGDTQYF. Written as DNA, the CDR3 is TGTGCCAGCTCATCTTGGGCTAGCGGTGGGGATACGCAGTATTTT.

Details on this clonotype: A much larger clone lies a single base off, so this may be a read error. The chain joins TRBV6-1 to TRBJ2-2, with a weak D call TRBD1 (6 bases). The germline V gene encodes CDR1 MNHNS and CDR2 SASEGT. The CDR3 is made up of 16 amino acids. V was cut by 8 bases and J by 3 bases, with 19 bases left in between. In DNA, the CDR3 is TGTGCCAGCTCACGACAGGCCAGGGCGGACACCGGGGAGCTGTTTTTT. It specifies CASSRQARADTGELFF.

This clonotype has a count of ten or more. CDR3 loop: CASSEAARNYGYTF. As DNA, the CDR3 is TGTGCCAGCAGTGAAGCGGCGAGGAACTATGGCTACACCTTC. The chain couples TRBV2 to TRBJ1-2; D ambiguous. Germline lookup yields CDR1 SNHLY and CDR2 FYNNEI. The CDR3 runs 14 residues. The V end lost 0 bases, the J end lost 2 bases, and 7 bases lay between the germline ends. Supplemented by reference TRBV2 and TRBJ1-2, the full variable domain reads EPEVTQTPSHQVTQMGQEVILRCVPISNHLYFYWYRQILGQKVEFLVSFYNNEISEKSEIFDDQFSVERPDGSNFTLKIRSTKLEDSAMYFCASSEAARNYGYTFGSGTRLTVV.

The V gene is TRBV29-1, the J gene TRBJ2-7, with D perhaps TRBD2 (5 bases). The CDR3 has 13 amino acids. The V gene lost 5 bases and the J gene lost 1 base, with 12 bases spanning the gap. The germline CDR1 and CDR2 sequences are SQVTM and ANQGSEA. The CDR3 DNA reads TGCAGCGTTACAGAGGGCAGATCCTACGAGCAGTACTTC. This codes for CSVTEGRSYEQYF.

The chain has TRBV5-4 and TRBJ1-2; the D is unclear. V was clipped by 4 bases and J by 2 bases, with 15 bases between them. This CDR3 is built from 15 residues. Germline CDR1 and CDR2: SGHNT and YYREEE (reference sequence). The CDR3 spells CASSGLNAGNYGYTF. The CDR3 DNA reads TGTGCCAGCAGCGGACTCAACGCGGGGAACTATGGCTACACCTTC.

The sample holds many counts of this clonotype. The CDR3 region has the DNA TGTGCCAGCAGTAAAGGACAGGTTAGTGAGGAGCAGTACTTC. This sequence encodes CASSKGQVSEEQYF. V and J are TRBV12-3 or TRBV12-4 and TRBJ2-7; 7 positions match TRBD1. V trimming: 5 bases; J trimming: 7 bases; junction bases outside the gene matches: 11. This CDR3 comprises 14 residues.

There are a few counts of this clonotype. The J gene is TRBJ2-3, the V gene TRBV30; the D is unclear. Trimming left V 3 bases short and J 5 bases short, with 9 bases between. Germline V gene data show CDR1 as GTSNPN and CDR2 as SVGIG (reference sequence). This CDR3 has 12 amino acids. The DNA of the CDR3 is TGTGCCTGGAGCGTAGTGGGAGATACGCAGTATTTT. Protein sequence: CAWSVVGDTQYF. The full variable domain, with the rest looked up from reference TRBV30 and TRBJ2-3, is SQTIHQWPATLVQPVGSPLSLECTVEGTSNPNLYWYRQAAGRGLQLLFYSVGIGQISSEVPQNLSASRPQDRQFILSSKKLLLSDSGFYLCAWSVVGDTQYFGPGTRLTVL.

CDR3: CASSLTGPPTGNTEAFF. CDR3 DNA: TGTGCCAGCAGCTTAACCGGGCCCCCAACCGGGAACACTGAAGCTTTCTTT. The V gene is TRBV7-8, the J gene TRBJ1-1, with D unclear. The CDR3 is 17 residues long. The V end lost 2 bases, the J end lost 1 base, and 17 bases lay between the germline ends. Germline V lookup: CDR1 SGHVS, CDR2 FQNEAQ.

This clonotype was seen more than once but under ten times. The junction and the germline gene differ at one end; a read error may be behind it. The J gene is TRBJ1-1, the V gene TRBV3-1; D ambiguous. This CDR3 region has 15 residues. Germline loops: CDR1 LGHDT, CDR2 YNNKEL (reference sequence). CDR3 DNA: TGTGCCAGCAGCCAAGAAGTCTCGGGAATCACTGAAGCTCTCTTT. This encodes CASSQEVSGITEALF. Filled out from reference TRBV3-1 and TRBJ1-1, the complete variable domain reads DTAVSQTPKYLVTQMGNDKSIKCEQNLGHDTMYWYKQDSKKFLKIMFSYNNKELIINETVPNRFSPKSPDKAHLNLHINSLELGDSAVYFCASSQEVSGITEALFGQGTRLTVV.

The chain joins TRBV9 to TRBJ2-3; 7 bases align to TRBD2. CDR3 size: 13 residues. Looked up from germline, CDR1 is SGDLS and CDR2 is YYNGEE. Unmatched junction bases numbered 5, after V lost 7 bases and J lost 3 bases. CDR3 amino acids: CASGGGRTDTQYF. CDR3 in DNA: TGTGCCAGCGGCGGCGGGAGAACAGATACGCAGTATTTT.

The J gene is TRBJ1-2, the V gene TRBV2, with D possibly matching TRBD1 (6 bases). The CDR3 runs 14 residues. With 5 bases removed from V and 4 bases from J, the gap between germline ends came to 14 bases. Germline-derived CDR1 and CDR2 are SNHLY and FYNNEI. Here the CDR3 DNA reads TGTGCCAGCAGTTCACAGGGCGGCAGCTATGGCTACACCTTC. Amino acid sequence: CASSSQGGSYGYTF.

Comments on this clonotype: This may come from a read error, since a much larger clone is one base off. The rearrangement links TRBV6-1 to TRBJ2-5, with TRBD2 matching over 9 bases. The CDR3 loop spans 13 amino acids. The germline V gene encodes CDR1 MNHNS and CDR2 SASEGT. The CDR3 loop reads CASSRAGGEAQYF. In nucleotides, the CDR3 is TGTGCCAGCAGTAGAGCGGGAGGAGAGGCCCAGTACTTC.

The CDR3 nucleotides read TGTGCCAGCAGTCAACGGACTAGCGGGATCGATGAGCAGTTCTTC. Encoded protein: CASSQRTSGIDEQFF. The chain is built from TRBV6-1 and TRBJ2-1; 12 bases line up with TRBD2. V lost 5 bases, J lost 8 bases, and 7 bases stayed unmatched. Per germline, CDR1 MNHNS and CDR2 SASEGT. This CDR3 has 15 amino acids.

This clonotype has just a few counts. V is TRBV28 and J is TRBJ2-2; D uncertain. The CDR3 extends over 17 amino acids. Trimming shortened V by 0 bases and J by 2 bases, and 13 bases separated the two germline ends. Germline values: CDR1 MDHEN, CDR2 SYDVKM. The CDR3 DNA follows: TGTGCCAGCAGTTTATGGACCAGACACTTCAACACCGGGGAGCTGTTTTTT. The encoded protein is CASSLWTRHFNTGELFF.

This clonotype has a count of ten or more. This chain joins TRBV27 and TRBJ2-3, with D tentatively TRBD1 or TRBD2 (5 bases each). The CDR3 contains 15 residues. The V gene's germline CDR1 is MNHEY and CDR2 SMNVEV (reference sequence). V was cut by 2 bases and J by 5 bases, with 14 bases left in between. CDR3 coding DNA: TGTGCCAGCAGTTTAAGAGGGACGATCCAAGATACGCAGTATTTT. Amino acids: CASSLRGTIQDTQYF.

This clonotype was observed at least ten times. The chain has TRBV2 and TRBJ2-5; D not certain. This CDR3 is built from 11 residues. Germline V gene lookup returns CDR1 SNHLY and CDR2 FYNNEI. Trimming took 6 bases from V and 5 from J, leaving 7 bases between them. CDR3 residues: CASRVEETQYF. For the CDR3, the DNA is TGTGCCAGCAGGGTGGAGGAGACCCAGTACTTC.

J is TRBJ2-1 and V is TRBV7-9; 9 bases line up with TRBD2. CDR1 is SEHNR, CDR2 FQNEAQ, per germline (reference sequence). The CDR3 consists of 14 residues. Trimming at V came to 6 bases and at J to 8 bases, leaving 8 bases not matched to a gene. The CDR3 loop reads CASRLAGGFYEQFF. Written as DNA, the CDR3 is TGTGCCAGCAGACTGGCGGGAGGGTTTTATGAGCAGTTCTTC. Complete variable domain (other parts from reference TRBV7-9 and TRBJ2-1): DTGVSQNPRHKITKRGQNVTFRCDPISEHNRLYWYRQTLGQGPEFLTYFQNEAQLEKSRLLSDRFSAERPKGSFSTLEIQRTEQGDSAMYLCASRLAGGFYEQFFGPGTRLTVL.

This clonotype was picked up a small number of times. The chain combines TRBV20-1 with TRBJ2-5; no reliable D call. The length of the CDR3 is 14 residues. The germline V and J ends were trimmed by 0 bases and 0 bases, with 8 bases remaining between them. CDR1 and CDR2 from the germline V gene are DFQATT and SNEGSKA (reference sequence). The CDR3 nucleotides read TGCAGTGCTAGAGATCGGGCATACCAAGAGACCCAGTACTTC. This sequence encodes CSARDRAYQETQYF.

This clonotype appeared a few times. The CDR3 nucleotides read TGTGCCAGCAGCCCTCACCGGGACGGAAGATACAATGAGCAGTTCTTC. Protein product: CASSPHRDGRYNEQFF. The chain combines TRBV3-1 with TRBJ2-1, with D tentatively TRBD1 or TRBD2 (5 bases each). CDR3 size: 16 residues. Trimming shortened V by 4 bases and J by 4 bases, and 17 bases separated the two germline ends. CDR1 LGHDT and CDR2 YNNKEL come from the germline V gene (reference sequence).

The chain is built from TRBV13 and TRBJ1-2; TRBD1 is a possible D gene (6 bases). The CDR3 length is 17 residues. The germline V gene encodes CDR1 PRHDT and CDR2 FYEKMQ (reference sequence). V gave up 3 bases and J gave up 8 bases, with 25 bases separating them. The CDR3 loop reads CASSFGHYLAGGDGYTF. DNA of the CDR3: TGTGCCAGCAGCTTCGGCCACTATTTGGCGGGGGGCGACGGCTACACCTTC.

The chain links TRBV5-1 to TRBJ2-5; 8 nucleotides match TRBD1. The CDR3 length is 15 residues. V dropped 4 bases and J dropped 1; count of bases not matched to a gene: 6. The V gene's germline CDR1 is SGHRS and CDR2 YFSETQ. CDR3 amino acids: CASSTGQGVQETQYF. The DNA for the CDR3 is TGCGCCAGCAGCACCGGACAGGGAGTCCAAGAGACCCAGTACTTC.

This clonotype was seen at least ten times. V usage is TRBV20-1 and J usage is TRBJ2-2; D is perhaps TRBD2 (5 bases). The CDR3 totals 15 residues. Trimming took off 2 bases at V and 1 base at J, with 11 bases between the two ends. Germline-derived CDR1 and CDR2 are DFQATT and SNEGSKA (reference sequence). CDR3 region: CSARRGPMNTGELFF. DNA of the CDR3: TGCAGTGCTAGACGGGGTCCGATGAACACCGGGGAGCTGTTTTTT.

The rearrangement joins TRBV6-5 to TRBJ2-6; 9 positions agree with TRBD1. Germline lookup yields CDR1 MNHEY and CDR2 SVGAGI. Trimming removed 0 bases from V and 0 bases from J; junction bases left unmatched: 6. The CDR3 totals 19 residues. The CDR3 sequence: CASSYSHRGPDSGANVLTF. The DNA of the CDR3 is TGTGCCAGCAGTTACTCCCACAGGGGGCCAGACTCTGGGGCCAACGTCCTGACTTTC.